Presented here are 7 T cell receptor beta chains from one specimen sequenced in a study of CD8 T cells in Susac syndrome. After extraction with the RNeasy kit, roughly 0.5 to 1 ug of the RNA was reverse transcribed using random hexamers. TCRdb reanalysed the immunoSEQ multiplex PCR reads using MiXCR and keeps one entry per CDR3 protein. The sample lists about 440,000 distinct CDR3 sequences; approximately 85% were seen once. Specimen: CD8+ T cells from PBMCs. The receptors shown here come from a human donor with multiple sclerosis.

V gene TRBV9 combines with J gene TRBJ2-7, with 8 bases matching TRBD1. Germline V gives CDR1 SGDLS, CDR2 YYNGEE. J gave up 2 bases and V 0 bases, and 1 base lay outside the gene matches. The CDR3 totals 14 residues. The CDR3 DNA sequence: TGTGCCAGCAGCGTAGAGGACAGGGCCTACGAGCAGTACTTC. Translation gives CASSVEDRAYEQYF.

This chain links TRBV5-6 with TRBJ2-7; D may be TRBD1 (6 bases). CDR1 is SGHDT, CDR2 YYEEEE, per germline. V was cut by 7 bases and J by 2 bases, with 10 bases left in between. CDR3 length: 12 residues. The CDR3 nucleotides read TGTGCCAGCGCACAGGGCCCCTACGAGCAGTACTTC. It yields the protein CASAQGPYEQYF.

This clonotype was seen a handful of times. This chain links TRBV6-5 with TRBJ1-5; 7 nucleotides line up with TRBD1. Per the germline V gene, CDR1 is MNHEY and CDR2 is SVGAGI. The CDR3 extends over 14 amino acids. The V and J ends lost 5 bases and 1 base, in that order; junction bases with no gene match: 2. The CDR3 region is CASSPGQSNQPQHF. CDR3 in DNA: TGTGCCAGCAGTCCGGGACAGAGCAATCAGCCCCAGCATTTT.

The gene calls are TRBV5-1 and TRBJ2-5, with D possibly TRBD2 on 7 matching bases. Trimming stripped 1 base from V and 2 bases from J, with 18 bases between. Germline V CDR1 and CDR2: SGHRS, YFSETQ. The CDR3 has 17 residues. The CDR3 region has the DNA TGCGCCAGCAGCTTGAGCTTGGCGGGGGCGGCACAAGAGACCCAGTACTTC. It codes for CASSLSLAGAAQETQYF.

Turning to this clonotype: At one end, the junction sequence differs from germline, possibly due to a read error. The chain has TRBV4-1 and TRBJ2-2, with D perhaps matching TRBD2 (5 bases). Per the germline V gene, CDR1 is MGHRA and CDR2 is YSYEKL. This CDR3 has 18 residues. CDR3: CVSSQYFPGKMDTGELFF. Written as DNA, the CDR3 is TGCGTCAGCAGCCAATATTTCCCCGGGAAGATGGACACCGGGGAGCTGTTTTTT.

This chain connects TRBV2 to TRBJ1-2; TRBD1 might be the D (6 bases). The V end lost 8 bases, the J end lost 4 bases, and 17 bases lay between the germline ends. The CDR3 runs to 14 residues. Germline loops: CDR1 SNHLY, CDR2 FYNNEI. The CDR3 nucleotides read TGTGCCAGCGCGGCCGAGGGGGGCACCTATGGCTACACCTTC. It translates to CASAAEGGTYGYTF.

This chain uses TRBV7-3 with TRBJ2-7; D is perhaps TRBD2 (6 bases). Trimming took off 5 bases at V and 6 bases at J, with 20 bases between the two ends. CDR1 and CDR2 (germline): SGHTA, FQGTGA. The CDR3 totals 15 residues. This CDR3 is CASSVSGGAAAEQYF. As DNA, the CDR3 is TGTGCCAGCAGCGTTTCAGGAGGGGCCGCCGCCGAGCAGTACTTC.